A single sample gave rise to the 9 T cell receptor beta chains below, sequenced in a study of OX40 agonist ivuxolimab in advanced cancers. The data were produced by immunoSEQ multiplex PCR, yet TCRdb's version contains in-frame clones alone and is incomplete. Here the sample spans fewer than 65,000 clones, roughly nine tenths being singletons. The material sequenced was CD4+ or CD8+ T cells sorted from blood, taken in a trial of the OX40 agonist ivuxolimab. Receptor source: an adult with an advanced solid tumor such as melanoma, head and neck, liver or kidney cancer.

The genes are TRBV6-5 and TRBJ2-7, with 12 bases fitting TRBD1. The CDR3 is 15 amino acids. The germline V gene encodes CDR1 MNHEY and CDR2 SVGAGI. Trimming cost V 7 bases and J 6 bases; bases outside gene matches: 10. In DNA, the CDR3 is TGTGCCAGCACCGAGGGGGGACAGGGGGCTAGCGAGCAGTACTTC. Translated, it gives CASTEGGQGASEQYF.

The chain's CDR3 is CASSVGQGETQYF. The CDR3 nucleotides are TGCGCCAGCAGCGTCGGACAGGGCGAGACCCAGTACTTC. The chain joins TRBV5-1 to TRBJ2-5; the match to TRBD1 covers 8 bases. The CDR3 runs to 13 residues. The germline gives CDR1 SGHRS, CDR2 YFSETQ. V was clipped by 4 bases and J by 5 bases; unmatched bases: 4.

As DNA, the CDR3 is TGTGCCAGCTCACCACCGAGACTAGTCTCCTACAATGAGCAGTTCTTC. Translated, it gives CASSPPRLVSYNEQFF. The rearrangement links TRBV18 to TRBJ2-1; weak D call: TRBD2 (6 bases). Germline V gene lookup returns CDR1 KGHSH and CDR2 LQKENI. This CDR3 spans 16 amino acids. Trimming stripped 0 bases from V and 0 bases from J, with 9 bases between.

The V gene is TRBV16, the J gene TRBJ2-5; D is perhaps TRBD1 (5 bases). Germline assignment: CDR1 KGHSY and CDR2 FQNENV. The CDR3 extends over 17 amino acids. V was trimmed by 0 bases and J by 5 bases, leaving 19 bases between them. This CDR3 reads CASSQSFAAGSFETQYF. DNA for the CDR3: TGTGCCAGCAGCCAATCATTCGCGGCAGGGTCATTTGAGACCCAGTACTTC.

The V gene is TRBV19, the J gene TRBJ1-1, with D perhaps matching TRBD1 (5 bases). The CDR3 sequence is 14 residues long. Trimming took off 11 bases at V and 4 bases at J, with 20 bases between the two ends. The germline V gene has CDR1 LNHDA and CDR2 SQIVND (reference sequence). The CDR3: CASIPGTLFTEAFF. DNA of the CDR3: TGTGCCTCCATTCCCGGGACGTTGTTCACTGAAGCTTTCTTT.

This rearrangement joins TRBV29-1 to TRBJ2-2; 14 bases are shared with TRBD2. The CDR3 totals 16 residues. Germline V gives CDR1 SQVTM, CDR2 ANQGSEA. V shed 6 bases and J 4 bases; nucleotides not matched to a gene: 7. CDR3 DNA sequence: TGCAGCGTCTCCGGACTAGCGGGAGGCCCCACCGGGGAGCTGTTTTTT. This encodes CSVSGLAGGPTGELFF.

The chain combines TRBV13 with TRBJ1-1; D may be TRBD1 (6 bases). This CDR3 region has 15 residues. Between the trimmed V and J ends, which lost 5 bases and 4 bases, there was a span of 17 bases. Germline CDR1 reads PRHDT; CDR2 reads FYEKMQ (reference sequence). CDR3 coding DNA: TGTGCCAGCAGCGTTCACCCCGGGGGCGGCACTGAAGCTTTCTTT. It is translated as CASSVHPGGGTEAFF.

Remarks on this clone: The identical CDR3 is also encoded by other nucleotide sequences in the sample. V gene TRBV28 combines with J gene TRBJ2-3; D gene ambiguous. V lost 6 bases, J lost 5 bases, and 6 bases lay in between. CDR1 is MDHEN, CDR2 SYDVKM, per germline. The CDR3 is made up of 11 amino acids. The CDR3, as DNA: TGTGCCAGCAGACGCAGAGATACGCAGTATTTT. Translated: CASRRRDTQYF.

The chain joins TRBV7-6 to TRBJ2-5; 16 bases map to TRBD2. The CDR3 covers 18 residues. The germline CDR1 and CDR2 sequences are SGHVS and FNYEAQ. V dropped 5 bases and J dropped 5; count of bases not matched to a gene: 11. CDR3: CASSPWGLAGGPSETQYF. CDR3 nucleotide sequence: TGTGCCAGCAGCCCATGGGGACTAGCGGGAGGGCCCTCCGAGACCCAGTACTTC.